The present T cell receptor beta chain was sequenced within a study of OX40 agonist ivuxolimab in advanced cancers. The overall study: With ivuxolimab, an agonistic anti-OX40 (CD134) antibody, patients were treated. Dose-escalation patients were diagnosed with hepatocellular carcinoma, melanoma, renal cell cancer or head and neck cancer.

The method was immunoSEQ multiplex PCR; TCRdb's version includes in-frame clones alone and lacks a portion of them. The sample includes over 70,000 clones, approximately 91% of them seen just once. CDR3 length: 13 amino acids. V dropped 5 bases and J dropped 2 bases, with 4 bases sitting between them. Germline CDR1 and CDR2: LNHDA and SQIVND (reference sequence). The chain combines TRBV19 with TRBJ2-6; no clear D. Sequenced here: CD4+ or CD8+ T cells sorted from blood, sampled in a trial of the OX40 agonist ivuxolimab. This receptor was identified in an adult with an advanced solid tumor such as melanoma, head and neck, liver or kidney cancer. CDR3: CASSLAGANVLTF. CDR3 bases: TGTGCCAGTAGTCTTGCTGGGGCCAACGTCCTGACTTTC.